The 29 T cell receptor beta chains below come from one sample, sequenced in a study of tumor-infiltrating lymphocytes in primary liver carcinoma. Researchers drew blood RNA from unsorted whole blood and extracted germline DNA as well. A primer in the constant region served to generate TCR beta cDNA from 500 ng of total RNA. Employing slightly modified ARM-PCR, three nested multiplex PCR rounds were run, and these gave rise to the TCR beta libraries. The first two PCR rounds, approximately 10 cycles each, used TRBV1-TRBV30 forward primers and a C-beta reverse primer. TCRdb called the multiplex PCR reads again in MiXCR, with one record for every CDR3 protein. This table holds about 320,000 distinct CDR3 sequences, 65% found once. The sequencing input was peripheral blood. These TCRs come from a man between 40 and 49 years old with primary liver carcinoma and hepatitis B virus infection.

Details on this clonotype: One end of the junction fails to match germline, which may point to a read error. J is TRBJ1-3 and V is TRBV5-1, with 9 bases matching TRBD1. The germline CDR1 and CDR2 sequences are SGHRS and YFSETQ. The CDR3 is 15 amino acids. The CDR3 reads CVSSFTGGSGDTIYF. The CDR3 DNA is TGCGTCAGCAGCTTCACAGGGGGCTCTGGAGACACCATATATTTT.

This clonotype was found many times. The chain employs TRBV11-3 and TRBJ2-1; TRBD1 is a possible D gene (6 bases). V was clipped by 5 bases and J by 4 bases, with 18 bases between them. Germline-derived CDR1 and CDR2 are SGHNT and YENEEA. The CDR3 totals 16 residues. As DNA, the CDR3 is TGTGCCAGCAGCCCCGGAGGCAGGGGAAGTTACAATGAGCAGTTCTTC. Amino acids: CASSPGGRGSYNEQFF.

Of note for this clonotype: A much bigger clone sits one base away, suggesting this may be a read error. The gene calls are TRBV6-5 and TRBJ1-1; possibly TRBD1 for D (5 bases). Looked up from germline, CDR1 is MNHEY and CDR2 is SVGAGI. The CDR3 is made up of 14 amino acids. CDR3 loop: CAISWEGRGTEAFF. As DNA, the CDR3 is TGTGCCATCAGTTGGGAGGGGAGGGGCACTGAAGCTTTCTTT.

Remarks on this clonotype: This may be a read error, as it is one base from a much larger clone. The rearrangement links TRBV4-3 to TRBJ2-5; D is possibly TRBD2 (6 bases). The CDR3 loop spans 16 amino acids. CDR1 is LGHNA, CDR2 YSLEER, per germline. V dropped 0 bases and J dropped 5 bases, with 16 bases sitting between them. The CDR3 nucleotides are TGCGCCAGCAGCCAAGACGGCCTAACTAGCCATGAGACCCAGTACTTC. Its protein product is CASSQDGLTSHETQYF.

To note about this clonotype: Germline and junction disagree at one end, which may indicate a read error. J is TRBJ2-5 and V is TRBV28; no clear D. The length of the CDR3 is 11 residues. Germline lookup yields CDR1 MDHEN and CDR2 SYDVKM. The CDR3 here is CASSLTETHYF. Written as DNA, the CDR3 is TGTGCCAGCAGTCTGACTGAGACCCATTACTTC.

In the case of this clonotype: As the CDR3 is not closed by the conserved phenylalanine or tryptophan, this likely results from a read error. The limits of the CDR3 on the DNA are not certain, so only TCRdb's listed CDR3 is given. The rearrangement uses TRBV11-2 and TRBJ2-5; the D call of TRBD2 is as the table states it, not checked on the DNA. The CDR3 is 15 residues long, counting both termini. Germline V gene data show CDR1 as SGHAT and CDR2 as FQNNGV. This CDR3 is CASSPVGLVPETQCL.

This clonotype was seen a few times. Given the absence of the conserved phenylalanine or tryptophan at the CDR3 end, a read error is likely. The rearrangement joins TRBV29-1 to TRBJ1-5; possible D gene TRBD1, 5 bases. V was clipped by 6 bases and J by 2 bases, with 17 bases between them. Per the germline V gene, CDR1 is SQVTM and CDR2 is ANQGSEA. The CDR3 length is 15 residues. The CDR3 here is CSVAAGMGGNQPQHL. CDR3 DNA sequence: TGCAGCGTCGCAGCAGGGATGGGCGGCAATCAGCCCCAGCATCTT.

On this clonotype itself: A much larger clone differs by one base, so this may be a read error. This chain uses TRBV29-1 with TRBJ1-5; D uncertain. Germline V gene lookup returns CDR1 SQVTM and CDR2 ANQGSEA. The CDR3 runs to 12 residues. CDR3 bases: TGCAGAGACGAAGAAGGGAATCAGCCCCAGCATTTT. This encodes CRDEEGNQPQHF.

This clonotype was observed a handful of times. This rearrangement joins TRBV6-1 to TRBJ2-5; 12 bases fit TRBD2. This CDR3 is built from 16 residues. Germline V CDR1 and CDR2: MNHNS, SASEGT. Here the CDR3 DNA reads TGTGCTAACAGTGAAGCTAGCGGGAGGGCTCGGGAGACCCAGTACTTC. Its protein product is CANSEASGRARETQYF.

Note on this clonotype: A clone one base away is much larger, so this may be a read error. The DNA for the CDR3 is TGTGCCAGCAGTCCGACCCTCGCATCGACTAGGTCTAGCACAGATATGCAGTATTTT. This translates into CASSPTLASTRSSTDMQYF. This rearrangement joins TRBV12-3 or TRBV12-4 to TRBJ2-3, with a possible D match to TRBD2 (6 bases). This CDR3 has 19 residues.

About this clonotype itself: Lacking the conserved final phenylalanine or tryptophan, this CDR3 likely reflects a read error. The genes are TRBV28 and TRBJ1-1, with 8 bases fitting TRBD1. Germline CDR1 is MDHEN and CDR2 is SYDVKM. The CDR3 has 12 amino acids. V gave up 6 bases and J gave up 7 bases; unmatched junction bases: 4. CDR3 sequence reads: CASRMTGDEAFS. The CDR3 DNA sequence: TGTGCCAGCAGGATGACAGGGGATGAAGCTTTCTCT.

The V call is TRBV6-1, the J call TRBJ2-2; TRBD2 might be the D (7 bases). Germline V gene lookup returns CDR1 MNHNS and CDR2 SASEGT. The CDR3 length is 17 residues. The germline V and J ends were trimmed by 5 bases and 9 bases, with 25 bases remaining between them. In DNA, the CDR3 is TGTGCCAGCAGTTACTCGGGGTTAGGGAGGGGGACCCGGGAGCTGTTTTTT. This codes for CASSYSGLGRGTRELFF.

In the case of this clonotype: A much larger clone sits a single nucleotide away, making a read error possible. The rearrangement uses TRBV29-1 and TRBJ2-5, with a tentative D call TRBD1 (6 bases). The CDR3 sequence is 13 residues long. V was pared by 1 base and J by 5 bases, with 11 bases between. In germline, CDR1 is SQVTM, CDR2 ANQGSEA. CDR3 loop: CSVEGTRGETQYF. CDR3 DNA sequence: TGCAGCGTTGAAGGGACAAGGGGGGAGACCCAGTACTTC.

Remarks on this clonotype: A much more abundant neighbour one base away suggests this may be a read error. The CDR3 end shows no conserved phenylalanine or tryptophan, and so a read error is likely. The chain has TRBV29-1 and TRBJ2-5; tentatively, D is TRBD1 (6 bases). The germline V gene encodes CDR1 SQVTM and CDR2 ANQGSEA. Deletions cut 5 bases from V and 4 bases from J, with 8 bases between. The CDR3 contains 11 residues. The CDR3 spells CSVLQGETQYL. CDR3 DNA: TGCAGCGTTTTACAGGGAGAGACCCAGTACTTG.

This clonotype was counted many times. The V gene is TRBV29-1, the J gene TRBJ2-7; D is perhaps TRBD2 (6 bases). The CDR3 is 13 amino acids. V was trimmed by 6 bases and J by 0 bases, leaving 12 bases between them. The germline V gene has CDR1 SQVTM and CDR2 ANQGSEA. The CDR3 is CSVARDSSYEQYF. The DNA of the CDR3 is TGCAGCGTCGCCAGGGACTCCTCCTACGAGCAGTACTTC.

Worth noting for this clonotype: This clone may be a read error of a much larger clone one base away. V gene TRBV6-2 or TRBV6-3 combines with J gene TRBJ2-3; D ambiguous. V lost 7 bases, J lost 3 bases, and 17 bases lay in between. Germline CDR1 MNHEY, CDR2 SVGEGT. This CDR3 region has 15 residues. The CDR3 region has the DNA TGTGCCAGCACTTCTAACCGGGCGGCGACAGATACGCAGTATTTT. Protein: CASTSNRAATDTQYF.

This clonotype has only one observation. This may stem from a read error, because a much larger clone lies one nucleotide away. The DNA for the CDR3 is TGTGCCAGGAGCCAAGGAGCTAACTATGGCTACACCTTC. It is translated as CARSQGANYGYTF. The chain combines TRBV4-2 with TRBJ1-2; D gene uncertain. Germline lookup yields CDR1 LGHNA and CDR2 YNFKEQ. The length of the CDR3 is 13 residues.

The chain uses TRBV11-2 and TRBJ2-1; 9 bases match TRBD2. Germline V gene sequence: CDR1 SGHAT, CDR2 FQNNGV. Germline trimming cut 8 bases from V and 12 bases from J; bases unmatched to any gene: 17. This CDR3 region has 15 residues. The DNA of the CDR3 is TGTGCCAGCGACTTAGAGTGGGCGGGAGGGCCCTTGCAGTTCTTC. Amino acids: CASDLEWAGGPLQFF. Using reference TRBV11-2 and TRBJ2-1 for the parts outside the CDR3, the full variable domain is EAGVAQSPRYKIIEKRQSVAFWCNPISGHATLYWYQQILGQGPKLLIQFQNNGVVDDSQLPKDRFSAERLKGVDSTLKIQPAKLEDSAVYLCASDLEWAGGPLQFFGPGTRLTVL.

A note on this clonotype: A single base separates this from a much larger clone, so it may be a read error. CDR3 loop: CASNQDSAGTSGNTIYF. In nucleotides, the CDR3 is TGCGCCAGCAACCAAGATTCGGCCGGGACATCTGGAAACACCATATATTTT. The rearrangement joins TRBV4-1 to TRBJ1-3; a weak D match, TRBD1 (6 bases). This CDR3 has 17 residues. The germline gives CDR1 MGHRA, CDR2 YSYEKL.

This clonotype has just one count. Being one base from a much bigger clone, this may be a read error. The chain carries TRBV6-5 and TRBJ2-2; D possibly corresponds to TRBD2 (5 bases). CDR3 size: 17 residues. Germline CDR1 reads MNHEY; CDR2 reads SVGAGI. CDR3 sequence reads: CASSYPPGSRDTGELSF. CDR3 coding DNA: TGTGCCAGCAGTTACCCCCCTGGGAGTCGAGACACCGGGGAGCTGTCTTTT.

CDR3 region: CASISQDRGPYNEQFF. CDR3 nucleotides: TGTGCCAGCATATCACAGGACAGGGGGCCCTACAATGAGCAGTTCTTC. The chain carries TRBV6-1 and TRBJ2-1; 11 bases line up with TRBD1. Germline values: CDR1 MNHNS, CDR2 SASEGT. V lost 7 bases, J lost 2 bases, and 7 bases stayed unmatched. The CDR3 sequence is 16 residues long.

Notes on this clonotype: A single base separates this from a much larger clone, so it may be a read error. The chain couples TRBV29-1 to TRBJ2-7; TRBD2 might be the D (5 bases). Trimming removed 8 bases from V and 3 bases from J, with 20 bases in between. CDR1 and CDR2 from the germline V gene are SQVTM and ANQGSEA. The CDR3 sequence is 14 residues long. The CDR3 coding sequence is TGCAGCCCTACCGGCCCGGCGGGCTTCTACGAGCAGTACTTC. Translating it yields CSPTGPAGFYEQYF.

This clonotype was found many times. The chain links TRBV29-1 to TRBJ1-2; D gene uncertain. This CDR3 has 11 residues. Trimming pared 6 bases from V and 4 bases from J, leaving 9 bases between. Germline loops: CDR1 SQVTM, CDR2 ANQGSEA. CDR3 sequence: CSVGEAYGYTF. CDR3 sequence (DNA): TGCAGCGTCGGTGAGGCCTATGGCTACACCTTC.

In the case of this clonotype: Possible read error: a much larger clone is one base away. The CDR3 bases are TGCGTCAGCAGCCAGGAGGCGGCAGGGAGTTTGACAGATACGCAGTATTTT. It translates to CVSSQEAAGSLTDTQYF. The chain has TRBV4-3 and TRBJ2-3; possibly TRBD1 or TRBD2 for D (5 bases each). The CDR3 spans 17 residues. Germline V gene lookup returns CDR1 LGHNA and CDR2 YSLEER.

Concerning this clonotype: A read error may explain this, as a much larger clone is one base away. J is TRBJ2-3 and V is TRBV12-3 or TRBV12-4, with TRBD2 matching over 11 bases. The CDR3 covers 16 residues. CDR3 sequence: CASSQYSGRAIDMQYF. For the CDR3, the DNA is TGTGCCAGCAGTCAATATAGCGGGAGGGCCATAGATATGCAGTATTTT.

A remark on this clonotype: This could be a read error, since a much larger clone is one nucleotide away. This chain connects TRBV6-5 to TRBJ2-1, with D unresolved. From germline, CDR1 is MNHEY and CDR2 SVGAGI. The CDR3 is 15 amino acids. CDR3 in DNA: TGTGCCAGCAGTTACGATTGGGCAGATAACAATGGGCAGTTCTTC. Translation: CASSYDWADNNGQFF.

A word on this clonotype: With a much larger clone just one base away, this may be a read error. The rearrangement links TRBV6-6 to TRBJ2-6; the D is unclear. The length of the CDR3 is 16 residues. V was cut by 2 bases and J by 0 bases, with 8 bases left in between. Germline assignment: CDR1 MNHNY and CDR2 SVGAGI (reference sequence). DNA of the CDR3: TGTGCCAGCAGTTACCAGATTCCCTCTGGGGCCAACGTCCTGACTTTC. Residues: CASSYQIPSGANVLTF.

This clonotype appeared a few times. The V gene is TRBV5-4, the J gene TRBJ2-1; 8 bases align to TRBD2. Trimming cost V 3 bases and J 2 bases; bases outside gene matches: 4. CDR1 SGHNT and CDR2 YYREEE come from the germline V gene (reference sequence). The CDR3 loop spans 15 amino acids. The DNA of the CDR3 is TGTGCCAGCAGCTCTCCGGGACTAGCCTACAATGAGCAGTTCTTC. This encodes CASSSPGLAYNEQFF. Full variable domain (missing parts from reference TRBV5-4 and TRBJ2-1): ETGVTQSPTHLIKTRGQQVTLRCSSQSGHNTVSWYQQALGQGPQFIFQYYREEENGRGNFPPRFSGLQFPNYSSELNVNALELDDSALYLCASSSPGLAYNEQFFGPGTRLTVL.

This clonotype was found a few times. The chain links TRBV30 to TRBJ1-1; D remains ambiguous. The CDR3 totals 13 residues. Germline loops: CDR1 GTSNPN, CDR2 SVGIG (reference sequence). V shed 3 bases and J shed 2 bases, with 10 bases lying between them. CDR3 bases: TGTGCCTGGAGAGACCGGGTCAACACTGAAGCTTTCTTT. Protein product: CAWRDRVNTEAFF.